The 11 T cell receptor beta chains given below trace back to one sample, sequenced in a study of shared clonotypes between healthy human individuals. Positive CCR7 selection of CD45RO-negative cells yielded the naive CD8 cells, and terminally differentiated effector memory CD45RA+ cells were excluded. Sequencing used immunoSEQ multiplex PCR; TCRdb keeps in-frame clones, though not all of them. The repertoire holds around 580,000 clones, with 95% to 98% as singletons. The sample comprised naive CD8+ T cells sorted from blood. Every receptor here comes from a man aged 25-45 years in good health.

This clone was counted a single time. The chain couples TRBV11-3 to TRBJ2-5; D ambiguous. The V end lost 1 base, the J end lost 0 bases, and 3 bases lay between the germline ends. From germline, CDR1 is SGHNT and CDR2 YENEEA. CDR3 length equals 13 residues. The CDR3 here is CASSLGHQETQYF. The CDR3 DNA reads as TGTGCCAGCAGCTTAGGTCACCAAGAGACCCAGTACTTC.

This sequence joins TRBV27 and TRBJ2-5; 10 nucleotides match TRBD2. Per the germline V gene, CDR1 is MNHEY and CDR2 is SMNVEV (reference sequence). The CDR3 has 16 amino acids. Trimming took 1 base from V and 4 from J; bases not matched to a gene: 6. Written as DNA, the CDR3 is TGTGCCAGCAGTTTATTGTCTAGCGGGAGTAGAGAGACCCAGTACTTC. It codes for CASSLLSSGSRETQYF.

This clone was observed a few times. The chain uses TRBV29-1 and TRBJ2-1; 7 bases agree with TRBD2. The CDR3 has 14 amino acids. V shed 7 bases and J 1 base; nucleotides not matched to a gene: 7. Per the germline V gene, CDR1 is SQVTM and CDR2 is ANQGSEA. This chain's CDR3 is CSASREWSYNEQFF. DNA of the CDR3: TGCAGCGCATCGCGGGAGTGGTCCTACAATGAGCAGTTCTTC.

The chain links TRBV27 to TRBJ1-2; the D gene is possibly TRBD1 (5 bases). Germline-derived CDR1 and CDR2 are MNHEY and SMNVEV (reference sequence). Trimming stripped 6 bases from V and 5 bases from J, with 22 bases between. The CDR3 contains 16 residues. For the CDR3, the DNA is TGTGCCAGCAGGCCCCAGGGCATCGGGGTGCGGTATGGCTACACCTTC. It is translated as CASRPQGIGVRYGYTF.

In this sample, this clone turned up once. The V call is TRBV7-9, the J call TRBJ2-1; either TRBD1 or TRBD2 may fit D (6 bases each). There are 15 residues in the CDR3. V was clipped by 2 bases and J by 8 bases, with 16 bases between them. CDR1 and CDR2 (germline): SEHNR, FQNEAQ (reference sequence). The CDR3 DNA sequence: TGTGCCAGCAGCTTAAGGGGGGCGATATCGGATGAGCAGTTCTTC. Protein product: CASSLRGAISDEQFF.

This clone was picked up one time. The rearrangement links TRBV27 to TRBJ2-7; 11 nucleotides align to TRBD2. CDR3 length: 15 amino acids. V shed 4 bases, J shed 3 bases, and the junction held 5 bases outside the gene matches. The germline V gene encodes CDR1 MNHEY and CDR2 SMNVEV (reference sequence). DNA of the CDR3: TGTGCCAGCAGTTCGCTAGCGGGAGGTTACTACGAGCAGTACTTC. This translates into CASSSLAGGYYEQYF.

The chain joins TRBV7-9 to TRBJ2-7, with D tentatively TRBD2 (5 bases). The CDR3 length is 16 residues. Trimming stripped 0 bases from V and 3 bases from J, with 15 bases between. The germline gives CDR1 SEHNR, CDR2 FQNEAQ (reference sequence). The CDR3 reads CASSLASGTNLYEQYF. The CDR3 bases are TGTGCCAGCAGCTTAGCGAGCGGCACCAACCTCTACGAGCAGTACTTC. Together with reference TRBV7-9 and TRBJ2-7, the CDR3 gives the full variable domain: DTGVSQNPRHKITKRGQNVTFRCDPISEHNRLYWYRQTLGQGPEFLTYFQNEAQLEKSRLLSDRFSAERPKGSFSTLEIQRTEQGDSAMYLCASSLASGTNLYEQYFGPGTRLTVT.

DNA of the CDR3: TGTGCCAGCAGCTTAGCGGGGGAATCCCGAGATACGCAGTATTTT. Its translation is CASSLAGESRDTQYF. The chain couples TRBV7-9 to TRBJ2-3; D tentatively reads TRBD1 or TRBD2 (5 bases each). This CDR3 has 15 amino acids. Germline CDR1 SEHNR, CDR2 FQNEAQ (reference sequence). Trimming stripped 0 bases from V and 5 bases from J, with 12 bases between.

The CDR3 here is CASSLGGSSSGNTIYF. CDR3 coding DNA: TGCGCCAGCAGCTTGGGTGGGTCAAGCTCTGGAAACACCATATATTTT. The chain is built from TRBV5-1 and TRBJ1-3; D not resolved. In germline, CDR1 is SGHRS, CDR2 YFSETQ. V was cut by 0 bases and J by 0 bases, with 10 bases left in between. The CDR3 is 16 amino acids. The entire variable domain, with the rest obtained from reference TRBV5-1 and TRBJ1-3, is as follows: KAGVTQTPRYLIKTRGQQVTLSCSPISGHRSVSWYQQTPGQGLQFLFEYFSETQRNKGNFPGRFSGRQFSNSRSEMNVSTLELGDSALYLCASSLGGSSSGNTIYFGEGSWLTVV.

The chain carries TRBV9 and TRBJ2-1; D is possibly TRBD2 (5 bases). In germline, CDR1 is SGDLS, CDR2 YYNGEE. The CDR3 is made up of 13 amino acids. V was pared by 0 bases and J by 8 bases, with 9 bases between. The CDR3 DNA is TGTGCCAGCAGCGTAGCGGGAAATGATGAGCAGTTCTTC. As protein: CASSVAGNDEQFF.

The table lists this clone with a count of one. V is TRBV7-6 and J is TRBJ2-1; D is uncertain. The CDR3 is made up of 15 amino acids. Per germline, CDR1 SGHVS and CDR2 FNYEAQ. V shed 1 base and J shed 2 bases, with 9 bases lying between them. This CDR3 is CASSLGPGTYNEQFF. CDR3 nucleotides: TGTGCCAGCAGCTTAGGGCCAGGAACCTACAATGAGCAGTTCTTC.